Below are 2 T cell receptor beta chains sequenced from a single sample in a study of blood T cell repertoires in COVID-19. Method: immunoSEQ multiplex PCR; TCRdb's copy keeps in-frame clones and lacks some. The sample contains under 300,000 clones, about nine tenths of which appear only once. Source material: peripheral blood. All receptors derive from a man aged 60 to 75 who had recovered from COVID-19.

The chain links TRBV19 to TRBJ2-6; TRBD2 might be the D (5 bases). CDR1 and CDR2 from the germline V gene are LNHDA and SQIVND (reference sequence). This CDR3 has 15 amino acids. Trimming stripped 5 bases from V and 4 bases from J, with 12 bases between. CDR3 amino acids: CASSPLGRGANVLTF. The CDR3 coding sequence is TGTGCCAGTAGTCCCTTAGGGAGAGGGGCCAACGTCCTGACTTTC.

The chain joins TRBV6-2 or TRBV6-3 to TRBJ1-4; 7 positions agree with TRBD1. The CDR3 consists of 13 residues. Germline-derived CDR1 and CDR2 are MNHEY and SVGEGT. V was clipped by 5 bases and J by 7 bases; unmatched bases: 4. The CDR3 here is CASSTRDSEKLFF. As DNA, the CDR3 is TGTGCCAGCAGTACCCGGGACAGTGAAAAACTGTTTTTT.